These 5 T cell receptor beta chains were all obtained from the same sample, sequenced in a study of regulatory T cells in long-lasting Graves disease. Arm-PCR of CDR3 regions and iRepertoire HTBI primers were used to build TCR beta libraries. TCRdb redid the calling of the multiplex PCR reads with MiXCR, one entry per CDR3 protein. The table records around 450,000 distinct CDR3 sequences, roughly 16% of them present only once. Time point: newly diagnosed GD, antithyroid drugs for less than 3 months. After RNA was extracted from PBMCs, the TCR library was made from it. A further study also used this sample, focusing on T cells in Graves' hyperthyroidism and ophthalmopathy.

This material consisted of peripheral blood mononuclear cells (PBMCs), taken at new diagnosis, from a patient treated with antithyroid drugs. The receptors stem from a man aged 35 to 55 with Graves disease.

The chain employs TRBV24-1 and TRBJ2-3, with 11 nucleotides matching TRBD1. The CDR3 is 16 amino acids. CDR1 and CDR2 (germline): KGHDR, SFDVKD. V lost 3 bases and J lost 2; bases outside the gene matches: 3. The CDR3 sequence: CATSDRTGGNTDTQYF. The CDR3 DNA is TGTGCCACCAGTGATCGGACAGGGGGCAACACAGATACGCAGTATTTT.

The J gene is TRBJ2-4, the V gene TRBV15; D may match TRBD1 or TRBD2 (5 bases each). V was pared by 0 bases and J by 1 base, with 13 bases between. The CDR3 contains 17 residues. CDR1 LNHNV and CDR2 YYDKDF come from the germline V gene (reference sequence). CDR3 sequence reads: CATSREGRGTAKNIQYF. The CDR3 DNA is TGTGCCACCAGCAGAGAGGGCCGAGGGACGGCCAAAAACATTCAGTACTTC.

This clonotype was found many times. The chain employs TRBV28 and TRBJ1-5; a weak D match, TRBD1 (6 bases). The V and J ends lost 6 bases and 0 bases respectively, with 9 bases between them. The CDR3 is made up of 14 amino acids. CDR1 MDHEN and CDR2 SYDVKM come from the germline V gene. DNA for the CDR3: TGTGCCAGCAGAACAGGGTATAGCAATCAGCCCCAGCATTTT. Amino acid sequence: CASRTGYSNQPQHF.

The sample holds many counts of this clonotype. This sequence joins TRBV27 and TRBJ2-2; a weak D match, TRBD1 (6 bases). This CDR3 has 16 residues. Germline lookup yields CDR1 MNHEY and CDR2 SMNVEV (reference sequence). Trimming shortened V by 5 bases and J by 3 bases, and 16 bases separated the two germline ends. The CDR3 reads CASSPPTGPYTGELFF. CDR3 nucleotides: TGTGCCAGCAGTCCTCCGACAGGACCCTACACCGGGGAGCTGTTTTTT.

This clonotype was counted between two and nine times. This rearrangement joins TRBV13 to TRBJ2-2, with D unclear. The V gene's germline CDR1 is PRHDT and CDR2 FYEKMQ (reference sequence). CDR3 length: 13 amino acids. Trimming removed 4 bases from V and 5 bases from J, with 8 bases in between. DNA of the CDR3: TGTGCCAGCAGCTCGGATTTTACCGGGGAGCTGTTTTTT. This translates into CASSSDFTGELFF.